The TCR beta chain described here comes from a study of neurological immune-mediated disorders. Background on the study: Among approximately 34 multiple sclerosis patients, roughly 30 were relapsing-remitting and 3 were secondary progressive.

TCRdb analysed the 5' RACE reads with MiXCR anew, one entry per CDR3 protein. The data contain about 80,000 distinct CDR3 sequences, almost 6% of them singletons. This clonotype was seen repeatedly, ten times or more. Time point noted: longitudinal time-point 2. The sequenced sample was PBMCs. The clonotype was recovered from a woman in her sixties with multiple sclerosis.

The CDR3 sequence is CSAPPQPTAYGYTF. The CDR3 nucleotides read TGCAGTGCCCCCCCGCAACCTACCGCCTATGGCTACACCTTC. V is TRBV20-1 and J is TRBJ1-2; D ambiguous. Per germline, CDR1 DFQATT and CDR2 SNEGSKA (reference sequence). Trimming took off 6 bases at V and 4 bases at J, with 18 bases between the two ends. The CDR3 covers 14 residues.